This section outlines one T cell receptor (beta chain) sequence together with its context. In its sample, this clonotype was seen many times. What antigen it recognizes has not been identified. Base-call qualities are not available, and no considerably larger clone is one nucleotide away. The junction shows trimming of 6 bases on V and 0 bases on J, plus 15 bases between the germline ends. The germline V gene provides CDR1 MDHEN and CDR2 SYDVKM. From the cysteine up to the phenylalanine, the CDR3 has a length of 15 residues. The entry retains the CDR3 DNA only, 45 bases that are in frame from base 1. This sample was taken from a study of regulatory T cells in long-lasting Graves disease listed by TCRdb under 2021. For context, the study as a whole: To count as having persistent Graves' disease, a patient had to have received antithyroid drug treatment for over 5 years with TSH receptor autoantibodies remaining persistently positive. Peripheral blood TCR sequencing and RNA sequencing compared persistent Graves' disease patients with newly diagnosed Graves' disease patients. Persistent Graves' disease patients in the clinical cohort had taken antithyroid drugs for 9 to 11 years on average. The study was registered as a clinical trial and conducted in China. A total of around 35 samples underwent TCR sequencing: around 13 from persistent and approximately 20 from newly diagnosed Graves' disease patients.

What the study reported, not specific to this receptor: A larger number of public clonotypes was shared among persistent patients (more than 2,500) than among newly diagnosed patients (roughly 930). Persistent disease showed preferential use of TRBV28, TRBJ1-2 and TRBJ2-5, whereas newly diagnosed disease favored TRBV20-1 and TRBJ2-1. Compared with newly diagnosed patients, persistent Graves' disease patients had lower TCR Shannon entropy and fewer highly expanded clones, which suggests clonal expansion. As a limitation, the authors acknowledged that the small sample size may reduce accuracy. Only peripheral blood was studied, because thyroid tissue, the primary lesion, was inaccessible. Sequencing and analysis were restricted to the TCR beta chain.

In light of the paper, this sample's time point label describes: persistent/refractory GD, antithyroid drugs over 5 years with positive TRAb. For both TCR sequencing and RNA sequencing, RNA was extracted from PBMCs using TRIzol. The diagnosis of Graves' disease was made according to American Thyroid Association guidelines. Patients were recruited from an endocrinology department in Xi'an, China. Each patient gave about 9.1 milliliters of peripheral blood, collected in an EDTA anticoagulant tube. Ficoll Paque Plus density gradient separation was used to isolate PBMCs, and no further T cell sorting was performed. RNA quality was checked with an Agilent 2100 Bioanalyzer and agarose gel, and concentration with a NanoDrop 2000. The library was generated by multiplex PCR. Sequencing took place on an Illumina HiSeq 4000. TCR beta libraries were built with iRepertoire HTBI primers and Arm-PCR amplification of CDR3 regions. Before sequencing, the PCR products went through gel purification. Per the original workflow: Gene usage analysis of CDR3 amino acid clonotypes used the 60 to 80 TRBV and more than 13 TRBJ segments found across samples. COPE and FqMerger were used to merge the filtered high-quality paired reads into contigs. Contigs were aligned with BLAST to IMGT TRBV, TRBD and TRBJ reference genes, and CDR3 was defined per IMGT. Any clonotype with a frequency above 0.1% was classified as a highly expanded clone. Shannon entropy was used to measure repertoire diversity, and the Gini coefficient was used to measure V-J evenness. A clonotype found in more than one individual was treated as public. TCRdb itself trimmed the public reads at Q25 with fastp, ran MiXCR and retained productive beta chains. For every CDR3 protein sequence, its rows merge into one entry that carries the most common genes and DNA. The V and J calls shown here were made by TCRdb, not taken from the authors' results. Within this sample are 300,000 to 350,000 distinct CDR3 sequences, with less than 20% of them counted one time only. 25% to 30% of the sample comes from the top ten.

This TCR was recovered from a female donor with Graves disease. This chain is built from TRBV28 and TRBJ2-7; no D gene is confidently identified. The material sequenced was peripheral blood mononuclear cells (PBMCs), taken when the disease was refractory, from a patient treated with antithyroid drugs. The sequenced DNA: TGTGCCAGCAGCTACGGACGGATGAGCTCCTACGAGCAGTACTTC. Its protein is CASSYGRMSSYEQYF.